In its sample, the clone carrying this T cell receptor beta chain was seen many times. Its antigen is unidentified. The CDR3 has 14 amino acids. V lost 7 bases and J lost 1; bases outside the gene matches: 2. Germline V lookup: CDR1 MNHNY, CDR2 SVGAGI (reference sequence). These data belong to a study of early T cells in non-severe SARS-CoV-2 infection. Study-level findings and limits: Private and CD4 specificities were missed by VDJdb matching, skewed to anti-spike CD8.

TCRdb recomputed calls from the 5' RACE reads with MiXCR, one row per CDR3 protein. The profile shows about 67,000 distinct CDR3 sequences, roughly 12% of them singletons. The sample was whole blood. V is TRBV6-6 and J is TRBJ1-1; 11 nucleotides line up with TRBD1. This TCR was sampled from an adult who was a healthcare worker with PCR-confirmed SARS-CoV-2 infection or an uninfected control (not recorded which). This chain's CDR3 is CASTGQGANTEAFF. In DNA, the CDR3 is TGTGCCAGCACCGGACAGGGGGCGAACACTGAAGCTTTCTTT.